A single sample gave rise to the 25 T cell receptor beta chains below, sequenced in a study of cytomegalovirus exposure and HLA in healthy donors. PCR used 60 Vbeta primers and 13 Jbeta primers. The protocol was immunoSEQ multiplex PCR, while the TCRdb copy is restricted to in-frame clones and leaves out a portion. This sample's table has some 140,000 clones. Input material: PBMCs. These receptors were obtained from a woman between 35 and 50 years old in good health and CMV-seronegative.

Concerning this clone itself: One junction end disagrees with the germline gene, perhaps due to a read error. The rearrangement links TRBV11-2 to TRBJ2-7; TRBD1 might be the D (5 bases). This CDR3 comprises 16 residues. Germline V gene data show CDR1 as SGHAT and CDR2 as FQNNGV. CDR3 DNA sequence: TGTGCCAGCAGCGTAGACCCGCGGCAGGGCGTCCACGAGCAGTACTTC. This translates into CASSVDPRQGVHEQYF.

This sequence joins TRBV4-2 and TRBJ1-6; D may be TRBD1 (6 bases). Trimming left V 1 base short and J 4 bases short, with 8 bases between. The CDR3 is 15 amino acids. Germline loops: CDR1 LGHNA, CDR2 YNFKEQ. CDR3 DNA: TGTGCCAGCAGCCAAGGGCAGGGGTATAATTCACCCCTCCACTTT. It is translated as CASSQGQGYNSPLHF.

The chain joins TRBV10-3 to TRBJ1-5, with a possible D match to TRBD1 (6 bases). The CDR3 is 13 residues long. V gave up 11 bases and J gave up 3 bases, with 14 bases separating them. Germline CDR1 ENHRY, CDR2 SYGVKD. CDR3 residues: CASEKGDNQPQHF. CDR3 DNA: TGTGCCTCGGAGAAGGGGGACAATCAGCCCCAGCATTTT.

V usage is TRBV6-6 and J usage is TRBJ1-1; the D gene is possibly TRBD1 (6 bases). The CDR3 is 13 amino acids. V gave up 7 bases and J gave up 1 base, with 10 bases separating them. The V gene's germline CDR1 is MNHNY and CDR2 SVGAGI (reference sequence). The CDR3 DNA follows: TGTGCCAGCACCTGGACAGCGAACACTGAAGCTTTCTTT. Amino acid sequence: CASTWTANTEAFF.

V and J are TRBV4-2 and TRBJ2-3; D gene unclear. Germline CDR1 and CDR2: LGHNA and YNFKEQ. The CDR3 spans 15 residues. The ends were cut back, 1 base at V and 4 bases at J, with 12 bases in the middle. The CDR3 DNA sequence: TGTGCCAGCAGCCAAGCTAGTAGCTCCGCAGATACGCAGTATTTT. Translated, it gives CASSQASSSADTQYF.

This chain's CDR3 is CASSPQGSIVTEAFF. The CDR3 nucleotides read TGTGCCAGCAGTCCACAGGGGTCGATAGTCACTGAAGCTTTCTTT. The chain combines TRBV6-4 with TRBJ1-1; 7 bases agree with TRBD1. This CDR3 region has 15 residues. Per the germline V gene, CDR1 is MRHNA and CDR2 is SNTAGT. V dropped 5 bases and J dropped 4; count of bases not matched to a gene: 10.

V and J are TRBV7-2 and TRBJ1-6; D is unclear. Germline V lookup: CDR1 SGHTA, CDR2 FQGNSA. The CDR3 sequence is 15 residues long. V was cut by 1 base and J by 11 bases, with 15 bases left in between. The CDR3 nucleotides are TGTGCCAGCAGCTTAGACAAGTGGTTCTCGACACCCCTCCACTTT. It is translated as CASSLDKWFSTPLHF.

The chain combines TRBV7-6 with TRBJ2-7; D might be TRBD2 (5 bases). V was pared by 5 bases and J by 5 bases, with 10 bases between. There are 12 residues in the CDR3. Germline assignment: CDR1 SGHVS and CDR2 FNYEAQ. Here the CDR3 DNA reads TGTGCCAGCAGCCTCGGGGAAAACGAGCAGTACTTC. Encoded protein: CASSLGENEQYF.

The V call is TRBV5-1, the J call TRBJ2-5; 9 bases fit TRBD2. The germline gives CDR1 SGHRS, CDR2 YFSETQ. The CDR3 spans 16 residues. With V trimmed by 0 bases and J by 1 base, 4 bases remained unmatched. CDR3 loop: CASSLATSGFQETQYF. The CDR3 DNA sequence: TGCGCCAGCAGCTTGGCGACTAGCGGTTTCCAAGAGACCCAGTACTTC.

CDR3 protein: CASSIQAGRDEAFF. In DNA form, the CDR3 reads TGTGCCAGTAGTATCCAGGCAGGACGGGATGAAGCTTTCTTT. This chain links TRBV19 with TRBJ1-1, with unresolved D. Germline V lookup: CDR1 LNHDA, CDR2 SQIVND (reference sequence). The CDR3 totals 14 residues. Trimming shortened V by 3 bases and J by 7 bases, and 15 bases separated the two germline ends.

The chain combines TRBV7-9 with TRBJ1-2; possibly TRBD1 for D (5 bases). Germline CDR1 reads SEHNR; CDR2 reads FQNEAQ (reference sequence). This CDR3 has 14 residues. V was shortened by 5 bases and J by 0 bases, with 10 bases between the two germline ends. CDR3 DNA sequence: TGTGCCAGCAGCGGGGCAGAAGCTAACTATGGCTACACCTTC. It is translated as CASSGAEANYGYTF.

J is TRBJ1-1 and V is TRBV7-3; 8 bases are shared with TRBD1. CDR1 and CDR2 from the germline V gene are SGHTA and FQGTGA. With 2 bases clipped from V and 3 bases from J, the junction kept 8 bases outside the gene matches. The CDR3 contains 16 residues. CDR3 DNA sequence: TGTGCCAGCAGCTTAGAGGACAGGGAGGAGGACACTGAAGCTTTCTTT. Translating it yields CASSLEDREEDTEAFF.

V is TRBV28 and J is TRBJ1-5, with 9 bases aligning to TRBD1. The CDR3 sequence is 16 residues long. The germline V gene encodes CDR1 MDHEN and CDR2 SYDVKM. Trimming cost V 4 bases and J 7 bases; bases outside gene matches: 11. CDR3 amino acids: CASSSPKDRGNQPQHF. The CDR3 nucleotides read TGTGCCAGCAGTTCACCGAAGGACAGGGGAAACCAGCCCCAGCATTTT.

The genes are TRBV27 and TRBJ2-7; D may be TRBD1 (6 bases). Trimming removed 3 bases at V and 2 bases at J, with 8 bases between. The CDR3 consists of 13 residues. From germline, CDR1 is MNHEY and CDR2 SMNVEV (reference sequence). The CDR3 bases are TGTGCCAGCAGTTTCGGACAGACCTACGAGCAGTACTTC. Its translation is CASSFGQTYEQYF.

The chain joins TRBV10-2 to TRBJ2-3; 7 nucleotides align to TRBD2. The trim removed 7 bases at V and 0 bases at J, leaving 7 bases unmatched. CDR1 WSHSY and CDR2 SAAADI come from the germline V gene. The CDR3 sequence is 15 residues long. The CDR3 loop is CASKRRETSTDTQYF. The CDR3 nucleotides read TGCGCCAGCAAAAGGCGGGAGACTAGCACAGATACGCAGTATTTT.

The chain employs TRBV7-3 and TRBJ1-1; no definite D call. There are 13 residues in the CDR3. The germline V gene encodes CDR1 SGHTA and CDR2 FQGTGA. Trimming removed 4 bases from V and 0 bases from J, with 6 bases in between. CDR3 residues: CASSSYMNTEAFF. The DNA of the CDR3 is TGTGCCAGCAGCTCGTATATGAACACTGAAGCTTTCTTT.

The chain uses TRBV15 and TRBJ1-2; D might be TRBD1 (6 bases). The CDR3 is 15 amino acids. Germline CDR1 is LNHNV and CDR2 is YYDKDF (reference sequence). V lost 0 bases, J lost 9 bases, and 17 bases lay in between. The CDR3, as DNA: TGTGCCACCAGCAGAGACCCGGGACACGGGGATAGCTACACCTTC. This sequence encodes CATSRDPGHGDSYTF. The full variable domain, rest sourced from reference TRBV15 and TRBJ1-2, is DAMVIQNPRYQVTQFGKPVTLSCSQTLNHNVMYWYQQKSSQAPKLLFHYYDKDFNNEADTPDNFQSRRPNTSFCFLDIRSPGLGDTAMYLCATSRDPGHGDSYTFGSGTRLTVV.

The chain carries TRBV2 and TRBJ2-2; 12 nucleotides line up with TRBD1. This CDR3 spans 20 amino acids. V trimming: 6 bases; J trimming: 5 bases; junction bases outside the gene matches: 19. Germline-derived CDR1 and CDR2 are SNHLY and FYNNEI. The CDR3: CASSSRKRPGQGARTGELFF. The CDR3 nucleotides read TGTGCCAGCAGCTCAAGAAAGCGACCGGGACAGGGGGCGCGAACCGGGGAGCTGTTTTTT.

V and J are TRBV25-1 and TRBJ2-7, with D maybe TRBD2 (5 bases). Germline CDR1 reads MGHDK; CDR2 reads SYGVNS. V lost 8 bases and J lost 7, with 18 bases in between. The CDR3 is 13 amino acids. The CDR3 bases are TGTGCCAGCGGCCCGACCTCCCGAGGGGAGCAGTACTTC. Its translation is CASGPTSRGEQYF.

The chain links TRBV4-3 to TRBJ2-1; D is uncertain. Germline CDR1 LGHNA, CDR2 YSLEER. CDR3 length: 13 amino acids. Trimming removed 4 bases at V and 1 base at J, with 5 bases between. CDR3 region: CASSLGSYNEQFF. The CDR3 DNA is TGCGCCAGCAGCCTCGGGTCCTACAATGAGCAGTTCTTC.

This chain connects TRBV4-3 to TRBJ2-2, with a possible D match to TRBD1 (7 bases). Trimming took 2 bases from V and 4 from J, leaving 14 bases between them. This CDR3 spans 16 amino acids. Germline V gene data show CDR1 as LGHNA and CDR2 as YSLEER. CDR3 protein: CASSQSGGGRTGELFF. The CDR3 DNA reads TGCGCCAGCAGCCAAAGTGGAGGGGGCCGCACCGGGGAGCTGTTTTTT.

A note on this clone: Other DNA variants within this sample encode the same CDR3. V is TRBV10-2 and J is TRBJ2-7; 10 positions match TRBD1. CDR1 WSHSY and CDR2 SAAADI come from the germline V gene. The V segment lost 6 bases and the J segment 1 base; nucleotides outside the gene matches: 6. The CDR3 has 15 amino acids. The CDR3 region is CASRGGQGPSYEQYV. The CDR3, as DNA: TGCGCCAGCAGGGGGGGACAGGGGCCTTCCTACGAGCAGTACGTC.

The J gene is TRBJ1-6, the V gene TRBV9; 10 nucleotides match TRBD1. V lost 3 bases and J lost 9; bases outside the gene matches: 12. The germline V gene encodes CDR1 SGDLS and CDR2 YYNGEE. The CDR3 covers 17 residues. CDR3 in amino acids: CASSERQGAPRGSPLHF. In nucleotides, the CDR3 is TGTGCCAGCAGCGAGCGACAGGGGGCTCCCCGGGGTTCACCCCTCCACTTT.

The rearrangement uses TRBV11-2 and TRBJ1-2, with no clear D. CDR1 is SGHAT and CDR2 is FQNNGV in the germline V gene. The CDR3 has 13 amino acids. Trimming pared 1 base from V and 9 bases from J, leaving 12 bases between. CDR3 in DNA: TGTGCCAGCAGCTTAGCCCCGGACTCGAGCTACACCTTC. Translation gives CASSLAPDSSYTF.

A remark on this clone: At one end, the junction sequence differs from germline, possibly due to a read error. This chain uses TRBV7-7 with TRBJ2-2, with 9 bases matching TRBD1. Looked up from germline, CDR1 is SSHAT and CDR2 is FNYEAQ (reference sequence). This CDR3 has 19 residues. CDR3 region: CASSPPGQGGVGNTGELFF. The CDR3 coding sequence is TGTGCTAGCAGCCCGCCGGGACAGGGTGGAGTTGGGAACACCGGGGAGCTGTTTTTT.